This T cell receptor (beta chain) was found in a study of control samples from healthy donors and cancer patients. Only in-frame clones appear in the TCRdb table, and some are missing; sequencing was by immunoSEQ multiplex PCR. The data contain around 92,000 clones, roughly 86% of them seen just once; the ten biggest clones take up roughly 2%. The CDR3 extends over 17 amino acids. V was shortened by 1 base and J by 0 bases, with 15 bases between the two germline ends. Germline lookup yields CDR1 SGHRS and CDR2 YFSETQ. Sequences were obtained from blood. The genes are TRBV5-1 and TRBJ2-3, with a tentative D call TRBD2 (7 bases). The receptor was isolated from a man in his 60s in good health. The CDR3: CASSLIRGGLSTDTQYF. In DNA form, the CDR3 reads TGCGCCAGCAGCTTGATCCGCGGGGGCCTTAGCACAGATACGCAGTATTTT.